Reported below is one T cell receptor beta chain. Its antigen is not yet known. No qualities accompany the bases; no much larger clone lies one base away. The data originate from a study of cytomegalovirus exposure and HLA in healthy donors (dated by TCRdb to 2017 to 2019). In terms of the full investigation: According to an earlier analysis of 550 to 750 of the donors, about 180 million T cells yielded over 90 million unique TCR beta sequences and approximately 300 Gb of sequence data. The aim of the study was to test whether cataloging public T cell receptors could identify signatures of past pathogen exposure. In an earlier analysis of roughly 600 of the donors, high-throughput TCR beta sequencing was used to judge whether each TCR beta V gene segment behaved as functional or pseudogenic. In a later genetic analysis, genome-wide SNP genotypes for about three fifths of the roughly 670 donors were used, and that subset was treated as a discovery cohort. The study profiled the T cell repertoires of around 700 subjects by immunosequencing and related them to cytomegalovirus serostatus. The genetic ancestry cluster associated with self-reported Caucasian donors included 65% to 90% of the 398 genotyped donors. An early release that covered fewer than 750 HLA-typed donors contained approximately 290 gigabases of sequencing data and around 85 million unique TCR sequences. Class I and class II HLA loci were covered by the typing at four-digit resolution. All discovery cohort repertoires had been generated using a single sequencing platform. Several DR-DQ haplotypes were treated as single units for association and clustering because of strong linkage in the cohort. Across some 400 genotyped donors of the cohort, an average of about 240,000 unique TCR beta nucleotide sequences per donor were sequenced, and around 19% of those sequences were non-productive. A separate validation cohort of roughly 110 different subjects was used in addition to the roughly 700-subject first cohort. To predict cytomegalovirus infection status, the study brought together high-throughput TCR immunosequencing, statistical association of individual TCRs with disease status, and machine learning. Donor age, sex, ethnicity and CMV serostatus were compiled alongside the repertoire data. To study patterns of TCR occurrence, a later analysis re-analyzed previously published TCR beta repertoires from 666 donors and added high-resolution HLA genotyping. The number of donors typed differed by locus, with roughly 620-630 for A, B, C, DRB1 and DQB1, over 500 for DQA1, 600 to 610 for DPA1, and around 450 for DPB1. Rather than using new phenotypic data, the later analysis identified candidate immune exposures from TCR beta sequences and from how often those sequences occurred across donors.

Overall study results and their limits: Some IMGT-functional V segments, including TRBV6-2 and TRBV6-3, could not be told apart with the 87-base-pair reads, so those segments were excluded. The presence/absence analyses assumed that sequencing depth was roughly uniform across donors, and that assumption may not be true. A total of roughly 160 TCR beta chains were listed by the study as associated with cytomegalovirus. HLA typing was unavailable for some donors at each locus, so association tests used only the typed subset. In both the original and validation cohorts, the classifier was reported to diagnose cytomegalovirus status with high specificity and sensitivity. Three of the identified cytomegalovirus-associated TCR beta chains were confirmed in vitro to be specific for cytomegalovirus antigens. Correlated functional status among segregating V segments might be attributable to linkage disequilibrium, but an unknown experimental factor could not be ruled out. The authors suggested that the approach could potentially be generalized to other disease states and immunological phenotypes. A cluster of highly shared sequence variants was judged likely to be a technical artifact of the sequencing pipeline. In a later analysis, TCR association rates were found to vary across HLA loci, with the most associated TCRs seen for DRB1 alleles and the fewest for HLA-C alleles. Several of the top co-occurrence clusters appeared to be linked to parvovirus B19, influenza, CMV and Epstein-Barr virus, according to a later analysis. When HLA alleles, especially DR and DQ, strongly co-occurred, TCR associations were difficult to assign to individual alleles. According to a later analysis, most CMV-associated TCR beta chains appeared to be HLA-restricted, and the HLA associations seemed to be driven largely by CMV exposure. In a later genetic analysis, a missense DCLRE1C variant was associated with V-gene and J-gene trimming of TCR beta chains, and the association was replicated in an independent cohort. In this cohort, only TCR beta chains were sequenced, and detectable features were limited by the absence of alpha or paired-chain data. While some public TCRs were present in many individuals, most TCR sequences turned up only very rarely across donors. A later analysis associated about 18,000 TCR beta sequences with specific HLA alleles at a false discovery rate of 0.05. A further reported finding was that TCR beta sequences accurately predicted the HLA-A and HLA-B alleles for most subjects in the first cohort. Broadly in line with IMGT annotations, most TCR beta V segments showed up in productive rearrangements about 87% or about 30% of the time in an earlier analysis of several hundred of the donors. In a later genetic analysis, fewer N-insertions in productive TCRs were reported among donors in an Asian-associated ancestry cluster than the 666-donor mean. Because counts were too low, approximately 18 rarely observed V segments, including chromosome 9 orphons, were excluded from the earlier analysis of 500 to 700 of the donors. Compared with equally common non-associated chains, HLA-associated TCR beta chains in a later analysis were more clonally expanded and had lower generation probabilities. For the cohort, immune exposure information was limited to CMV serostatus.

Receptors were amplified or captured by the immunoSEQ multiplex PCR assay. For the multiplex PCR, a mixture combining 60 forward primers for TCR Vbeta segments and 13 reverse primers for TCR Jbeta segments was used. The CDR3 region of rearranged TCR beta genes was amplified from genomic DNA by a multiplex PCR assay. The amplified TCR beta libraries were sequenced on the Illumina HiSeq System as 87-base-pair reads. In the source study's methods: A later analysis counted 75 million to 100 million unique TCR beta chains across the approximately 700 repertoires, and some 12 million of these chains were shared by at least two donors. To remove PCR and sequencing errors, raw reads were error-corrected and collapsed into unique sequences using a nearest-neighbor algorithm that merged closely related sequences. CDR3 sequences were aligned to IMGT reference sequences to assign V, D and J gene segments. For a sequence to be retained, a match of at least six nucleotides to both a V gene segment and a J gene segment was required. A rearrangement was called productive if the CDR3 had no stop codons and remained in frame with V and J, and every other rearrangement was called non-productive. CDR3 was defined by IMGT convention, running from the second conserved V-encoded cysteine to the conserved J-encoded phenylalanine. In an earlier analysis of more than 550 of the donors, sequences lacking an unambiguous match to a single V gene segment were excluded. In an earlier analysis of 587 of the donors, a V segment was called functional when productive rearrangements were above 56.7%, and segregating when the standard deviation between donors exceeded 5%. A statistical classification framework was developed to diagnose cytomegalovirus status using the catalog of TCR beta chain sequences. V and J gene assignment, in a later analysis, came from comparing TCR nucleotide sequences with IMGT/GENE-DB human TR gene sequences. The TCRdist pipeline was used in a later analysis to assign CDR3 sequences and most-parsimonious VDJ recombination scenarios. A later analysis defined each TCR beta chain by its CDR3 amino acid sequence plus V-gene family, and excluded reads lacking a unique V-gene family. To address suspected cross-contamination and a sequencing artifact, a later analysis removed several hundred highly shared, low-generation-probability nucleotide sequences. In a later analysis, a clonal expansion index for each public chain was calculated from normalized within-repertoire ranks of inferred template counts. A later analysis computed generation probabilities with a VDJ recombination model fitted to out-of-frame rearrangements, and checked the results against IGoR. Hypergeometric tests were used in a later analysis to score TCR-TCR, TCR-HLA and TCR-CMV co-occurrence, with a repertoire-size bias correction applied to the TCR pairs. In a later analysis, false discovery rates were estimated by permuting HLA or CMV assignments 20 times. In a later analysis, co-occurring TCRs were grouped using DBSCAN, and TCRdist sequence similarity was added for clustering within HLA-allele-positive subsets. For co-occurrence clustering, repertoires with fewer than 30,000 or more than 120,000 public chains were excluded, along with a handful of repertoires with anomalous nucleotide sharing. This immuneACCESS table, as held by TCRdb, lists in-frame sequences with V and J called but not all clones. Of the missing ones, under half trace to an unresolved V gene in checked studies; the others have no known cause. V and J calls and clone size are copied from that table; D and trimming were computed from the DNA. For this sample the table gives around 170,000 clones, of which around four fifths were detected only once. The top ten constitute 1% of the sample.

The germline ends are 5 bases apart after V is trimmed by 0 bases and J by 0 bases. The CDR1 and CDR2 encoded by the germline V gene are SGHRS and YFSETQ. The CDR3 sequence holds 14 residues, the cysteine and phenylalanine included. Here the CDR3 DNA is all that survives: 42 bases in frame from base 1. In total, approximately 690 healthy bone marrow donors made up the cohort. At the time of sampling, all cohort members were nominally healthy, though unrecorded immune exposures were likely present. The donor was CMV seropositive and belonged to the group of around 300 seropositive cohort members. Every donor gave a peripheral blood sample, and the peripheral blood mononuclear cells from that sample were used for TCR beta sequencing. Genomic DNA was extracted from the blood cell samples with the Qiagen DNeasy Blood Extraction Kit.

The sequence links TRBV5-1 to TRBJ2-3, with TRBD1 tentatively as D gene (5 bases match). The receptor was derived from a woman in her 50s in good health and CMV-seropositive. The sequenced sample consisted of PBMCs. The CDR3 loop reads CASSLGGSTDTQYF. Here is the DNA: TGCGCCAGCAGCTTGGGGGGCAGCACAGATACGCAGTATTTT.